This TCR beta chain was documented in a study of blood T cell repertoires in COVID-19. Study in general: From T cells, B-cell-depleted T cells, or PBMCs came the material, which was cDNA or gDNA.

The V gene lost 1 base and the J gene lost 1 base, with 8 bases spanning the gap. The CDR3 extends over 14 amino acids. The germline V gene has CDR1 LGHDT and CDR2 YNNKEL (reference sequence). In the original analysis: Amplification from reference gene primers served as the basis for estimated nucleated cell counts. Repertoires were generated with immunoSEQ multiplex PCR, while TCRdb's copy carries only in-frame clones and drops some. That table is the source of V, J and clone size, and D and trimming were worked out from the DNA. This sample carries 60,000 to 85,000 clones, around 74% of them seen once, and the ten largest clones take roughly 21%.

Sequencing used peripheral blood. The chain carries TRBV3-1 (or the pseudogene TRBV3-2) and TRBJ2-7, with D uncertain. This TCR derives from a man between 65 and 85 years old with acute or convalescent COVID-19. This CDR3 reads CASSQGTMSYEQYF. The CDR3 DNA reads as TGTGCCAGCAGCCAAGGAACAATGTCCTACGAGCAGTACTTC.